The 8 T cell receptor beta chains below come from one sample, sequenced in a study of blood T cell repertoires in COVID-19. Repertoires were generated with immunoSEQ multiplex PCR, while TCRdb's copy carries only in-frame clones and drops some. The data contain 200,000 to 250,000 clones, 80% to 85% of them singletons. Material: peripheral blood. The source is a man aged 25-40 years with active or convalescent COVID-19.

The rearrangement uses TRBV6-6 and TRBJ2-7, with 11 bases that match TRBD2. This CDR3 comprises 15 residues. V was clipped by 5 bases and J by 9 bases; unmatched bases: 12. The germline CDR1 and CDR2 sequences are MNHNY and SVGAGI (reference sequence). The CDR3 DNA reads TGTGCCAGCAGTGACCAGACTAGCGGGAATGGGTGGCAGTACTTC. It specifies CASSDQTSGNGWQYF.

The chain combines TRBV24-1 with TRBJ1-2; the match to TRBD1 covers 8 bases. The germline CDR1 and CDR2 sequences are KGHDR and SFDVKD. With 4 bases clipped from V and 2 bases from J, the junction kept 2 bases outside the gene matches. This CDR3 has 14 residues. CDR3 sequence reads: CATSDRTGNYGYTF. The CDR3 coding sequence is TGTGCCACCAGTGACCGGACAGGGAACTATGGCTACACCTTC.

J is TRBJ2-3 and V is TRBV5-6, with D perhaps matching TRBD2 (6 bases). CDR1 is SGHDT, CDR2 YYEEEE, per germline. The CDR3 length is 15 residues. Trimming shortened V by 3 bases and J by 7 bases, and 18 bases separated the two germline ends. CDR3 amino acids: CASSSGGTGINTQYF. CDR3 coding DNA: TGTGCCAGCAGCTCTGGCGGGACTGGGATTAATACGCAGTATTTT. The complete variable domain, with remaining parts taken from reference TRBV5-6 and TRBJ2-3, reads DAGVTQSPTHLIKTRGQQVTLRCSPKSGHDTVSWYQQALGQGPQFIFQYYEEEERQRGNFPDRFSGHQFPNYSSELNVNALLLGDSALYLCASSSGGTGINTQYFGPGTRLTVL.

The CDR3 region has the DNA TGTGCCAGCTCGGGACAGGGCTTCGCCGGGGAGCTGTTTTTT. It translates to CASSGQGFAGELFF. The J gene is TRBJ2-2, the V gene TRBV4-2, with TRBD1 matching 9 bases. Germline assignment: CDR1 LGHNA and CDR2 YNFKEQ. Losses at the gene ends were 8 bases for V and 6 bases for J; bases not matched to a gene: 7. This CDR3 is 14 amino acids long.

The rearrangement links TRBV18 to TRBJ2-2; D perhaps matches TRBD1 (5 bases). Trimming left V 8 bases short and J 3 bases short, with 13 bases between. Germline CDR1 is KGHSH and CDR2 is LQKENI. CDR3 length: 14 residues. As DNA, the CDR3 is TGTGCCAGCCAGGACACGACCTACACCGGGGAGCTGTTTTTT. It is translated as CASQDTTYTGELFF.

This clone was observed a single time. CDR3 DNA: TGTGCCTGGGATCCAGGTGCTTTAGGCTACACCTTC. It encodes CAWDPGALGYTF. This rearrangement joins TRBV30 to TRBJ1-2; D is undetermined. CDR3 size: 12 residues. CDR1 and CDR2 from the germline V gene are GTSNPN and SVGIG (reference sequence). The ends were cut back, 5 bases at V and 8 bases at J, with 15 bases in the middle.

This clone was counted only a few times. The rearrangement links TRBV28 to TRBJ1-1; TRBD1 aligns across 8 bases. The trim removed 7 bases at V and 8 bases at J, leaving 3 bases unmatched. Germline V gene data show CDR1 as MDHEN and CDR2 as SYDVKM. The CDR3 loop spans 11 amino acids. CDR3: CASTRGQEAFF. The CDR3 DNA sequence: TGTGCCAGCACCAGGGGGCAGGAAGCTTTCTTT.

The V call is TRBV4-3, the J call TRBJ2-1; D not certain. CDR3 length equals 14 residues. V was pared by 0 bases and J by 6 bases, with 9 bases between. CDR1 and CDR2 (germline): LGHNA, YSLEER. CDR3: CASSQERVPNEQFF. The CDR3 DNA reads as TGCGCCAGCAGCCAAGAGCGAGTGCCCAATGAGCAGTTCTTC.